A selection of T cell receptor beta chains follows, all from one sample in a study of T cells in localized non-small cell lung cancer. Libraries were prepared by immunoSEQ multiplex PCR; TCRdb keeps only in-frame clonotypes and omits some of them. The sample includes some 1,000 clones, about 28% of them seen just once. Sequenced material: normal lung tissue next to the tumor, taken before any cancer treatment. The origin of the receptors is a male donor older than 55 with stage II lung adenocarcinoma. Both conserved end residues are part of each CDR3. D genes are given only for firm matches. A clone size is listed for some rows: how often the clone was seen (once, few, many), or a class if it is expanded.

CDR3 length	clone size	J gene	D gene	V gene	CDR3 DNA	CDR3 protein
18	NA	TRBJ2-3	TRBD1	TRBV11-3	TGTGCCAGCAGCTTTCCCAACCCTGGGACAGGGGGTACAGATACGCAGTATTTT	CASSFPNPGTGGTDTQYF
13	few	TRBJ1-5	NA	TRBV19	TGTGCCAGTAGTAAGGGACGTCCACAGCCCCAGCATTTT	CASSKGRPQPQHF
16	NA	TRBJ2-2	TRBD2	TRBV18	TGTGCCAGCTCACGGGAGCGGGGACCGAACACCGGGGAGCTGTTTTTT	CASSRERGPNTGELFF
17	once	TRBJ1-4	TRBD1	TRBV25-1	TGTGCCAGCAGTGCGGGACAGGGCCGGGTCGGGGGTGAAAAACTGTTTTTT	CASSAGQGRVGGEKLFF
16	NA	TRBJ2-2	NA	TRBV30	TGTGCCTGGTTGGGGGGCCCTAGATCGAACACCGGGGAGCTGTTTTTT	CAWLGGPRSNTGELFF
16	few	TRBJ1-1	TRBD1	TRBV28	TGTGCCAGCAGTGGGAACAGGGGACCCCTGAACACTGAAGCTTTCTTT	CASSGNRGPLNTEAFF
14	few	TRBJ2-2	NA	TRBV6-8	TGTGCCAGCAGGACTGGAACGAACACCGGGGAGCTGTTTTTT	CASRTGTNTGELFF
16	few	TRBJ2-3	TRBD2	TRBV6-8	TGTGCCAGCAGTTACGTAAGCGGGGGTAGCACAGATACGCAGTATTTT	CASSYVSGGSTDTQYF
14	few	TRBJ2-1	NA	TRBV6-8	TGTGCCAGCAGGGTTACTAGCCGTTACAATGAGCAGTTCTTC	CASRVTSRYNEQFF
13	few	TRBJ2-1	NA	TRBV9	TGTGCCAGCAGCACCCCCCAAGAGGATGAGCAGTTCTTC	CASSTPQEDEQFF
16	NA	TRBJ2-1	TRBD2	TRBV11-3	TGTGCCAGCAGCGAACGACTAGCGGGAGGATCCAATGAGCAGTTCTTC	CASSERLAGGSNEQFF
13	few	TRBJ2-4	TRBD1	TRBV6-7	TGTGCCAGCAGTGGACAGGTAGAAAACATTCAGTACTTC	CASSGQVENIQYF
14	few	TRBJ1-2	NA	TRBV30	TGTGCCTGGACCAAGGCGGTGGGCAGAGAGGGCTACACCTTC	CAWTKAVGREGYTF
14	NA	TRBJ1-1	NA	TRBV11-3	TGTGCCAGCAGCCTACAGGGAGGATACACTGAAGCTTTCTTT	CASSLQGGYTEAFF
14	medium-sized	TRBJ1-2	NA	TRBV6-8	TGTGCCAGCAGCTCCCCAACCGAGGACTATGGCTACACCTTC	CASSSPTEDYGYTF
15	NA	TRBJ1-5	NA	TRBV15	TGTGCCACCAGCAGAGCTGACTCATTAAATCAGCCCCAGCATTTT	CATSRADSLNQPQHF
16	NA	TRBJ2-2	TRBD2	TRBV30	TGTGCCTGGAGTTTCTCTAGCGGGGGCAACACCAGGGAGCTGTTTTTT	CAWSFSSGGNTRELFF
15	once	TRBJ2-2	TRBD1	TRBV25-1	TGTGCCAGCCGGGGGACAGGGTGGAGCACCGGGGAGCTGTTTTTT	CASRGTGWSTGELFF
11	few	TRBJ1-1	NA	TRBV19	TGTGCCAGTAGATCGGGCTTTGAAGCTTTCTTT	CASRSGFEAFF
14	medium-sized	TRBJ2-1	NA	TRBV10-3	TGTGCCATCAGTGAGTCGATGGATTCCGATGAGCAGTTCTTC	CAISESMDSDEQFF
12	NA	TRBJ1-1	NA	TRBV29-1	TGCAGCGTTGTGGAAAGGGAAACTGAAGCTTTCTTT	CSVVERETEAFF
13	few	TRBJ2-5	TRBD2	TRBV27	TGTGCCAGCAGTTTTGCTAGCGGCCAGACCCAGTACTTC	CASSFASGQTQYF
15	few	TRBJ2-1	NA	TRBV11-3	TGTGCCAGCAGCAAGACAAGATCCTCCTACAATGAGCAGTTCTTC	CASSKTRSSYNEQFF
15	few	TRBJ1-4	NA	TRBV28	TGTGCCAGCAGTTCGGGCTGGGTGGGAGGTGAAAAACTGTTTTTT	CASSSGWVGGEKLFF
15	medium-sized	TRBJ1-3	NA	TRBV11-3	TGTGCCAGCAGCTTGACAGTGCTCTCTGGAAACACCATATATTTT	CASSLTVLSGNTIYF
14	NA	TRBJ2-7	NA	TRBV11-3	TGTGCCAGCAAGACCGAACAGGGACCCCTCGAGCAGTACTTC	CASKTEQGPLEQYF